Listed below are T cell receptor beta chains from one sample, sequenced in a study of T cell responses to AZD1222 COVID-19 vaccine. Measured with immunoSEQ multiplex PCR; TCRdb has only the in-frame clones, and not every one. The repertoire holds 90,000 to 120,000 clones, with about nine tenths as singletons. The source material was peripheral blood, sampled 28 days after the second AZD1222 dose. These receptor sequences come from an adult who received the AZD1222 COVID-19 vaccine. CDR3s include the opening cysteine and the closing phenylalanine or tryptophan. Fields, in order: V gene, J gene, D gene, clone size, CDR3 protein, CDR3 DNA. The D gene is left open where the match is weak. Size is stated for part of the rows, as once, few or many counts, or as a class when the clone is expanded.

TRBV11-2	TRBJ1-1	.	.	CASSLASPEAFF	TGTGCCAGCAGCTTAGCTTCCCCTGAAGCTTTCTTT
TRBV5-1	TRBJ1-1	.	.	CASSLFGPNTEAFF	TGCGCCAGCAGCTTGTTCGGGCCAAACACTGAAGCTTTCTTT
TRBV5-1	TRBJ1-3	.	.	CASSPSSLGGLLGNTIYF	TGCGCCAGCAGCCCTTCATCCTTGGGAGGGCTACTGGGAAACACCATATATTTT
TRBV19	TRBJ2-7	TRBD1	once	CASSPRQGSGEQYF	TGTGCCAGTAGTCCCAGACAGGGGTCAGGCGAGCAGTACTTC
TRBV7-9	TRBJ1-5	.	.	CASRSGGTQPQHF	TGTGCCAGCAGGTCGGGGGGCACTCAGCCCCAGCATTTT
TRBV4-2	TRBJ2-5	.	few	CASSQGLADTKETQYF	TGTGCCAGCAGCCAAGGATTAGCGGACACCAAAGAGACCCAGTACTTC
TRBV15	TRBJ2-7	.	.	CATSRAQSEQYF	TGTGCCACCAGCAGAGCCCAAAGTGAGCAGTACTTC
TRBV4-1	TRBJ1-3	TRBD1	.	CASSQARGQGASRFSGNTIYF	TGCGCCAGCAGCCAGGCGCGCGGACAGGGTGCTTCCCGCTTCTCTGGAAACACCATATATTTT
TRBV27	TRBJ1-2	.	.	CASSLSPPRGETDNIGYTF	TGTGCCAGCAGTTTATCCCCCCCCCGCGGGGAGACGGATAATATAGGCTACACCTTC
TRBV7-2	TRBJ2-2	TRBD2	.	CASSLAIIGRGGELFF	TGTGCCAGCAGCTTAGCGATAATAGGGAGGGGCGGGGAGCTGTTTTTT
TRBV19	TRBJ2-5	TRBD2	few	CASSYGGYQETQYF	TGTGCTAGTTCATACGGGGGGTACCAAGAGACCCAGTACTTC
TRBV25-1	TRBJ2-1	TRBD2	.	CASSGLSTSGRFNEQFF	TGTGCCAGCAGTGGATTATCGACTAGCGGGAGGTTTAATGAGCAGTTCTTC
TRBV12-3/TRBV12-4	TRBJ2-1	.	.	CASSLTSPNEQFF	TGTGCCAGCAGTCTGACTAGTCCCAATGAGCAGTTCTTC
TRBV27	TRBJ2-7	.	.	CASSRAGRGINEQYF	TGTGCCAGCAGCCGGGCCGGAAGGGGAATCAACGAGCAGTACTTC
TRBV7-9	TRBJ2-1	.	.	CATSMGPSSYNEQFF	TGTGCCACCTCGATGGGGCCCAGCTCCTACAATGAGCAGTTCTTC
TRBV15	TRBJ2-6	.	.	CATSRGTNVLTF	TGTGCCACCAGCAGAGGGACCAACGTCCTGACTTTC
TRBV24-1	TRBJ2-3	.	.	CATSDWTARRDTQYF	TGTGCCACCAGTGACTGGACCGCCCGGCGGGATACGCAGTATTTT
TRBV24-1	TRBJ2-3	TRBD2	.	CATSDPGLAGGRPDTQYF	TGTGCCACCAGTGACCCCGGACTAGCGGGAGGGCGGCCAGATACGCAGTATTTT
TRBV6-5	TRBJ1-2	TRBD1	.	CASSTDRFAGYTF	TGTGCCAGCAGCACGGACAGGTTCGCTGGCTACACCTTC
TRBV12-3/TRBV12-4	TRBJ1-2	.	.	CASSSQGLYGYTF	TGTGCCAGCAGCTCACAGGGTCTCTATGGCTACACCTTC
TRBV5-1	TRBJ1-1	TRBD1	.	CASSFQGANTEAFF	TGCGCCAGCAGCTTCCAGGGGGCGAACACTGAAGCTTTCTTT
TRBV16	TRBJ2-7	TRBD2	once	CASSPESGAPYEQYF	TGTGCCAGCAGCCCGGAGAGCGGGGCCCCCTACGAGCAGTACTTC
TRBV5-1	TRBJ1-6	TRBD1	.	CASSLWGQGSSPLHF	TGCGCCAGCAGCTTGTGGGGACAGGGTTCTTCACCCCTCCACTTT
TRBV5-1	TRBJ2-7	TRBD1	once	CASTGTGGVYEQYF	TGCGCCAGCACCGGGACAGGGGGCGTCTACGAGCAGTACTTC
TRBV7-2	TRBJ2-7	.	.	CASSLAELKGYEQYF	TGTGCCAGCAGCTTAGCGGAATTGAAAGGGTACGAGCAGTACTTC
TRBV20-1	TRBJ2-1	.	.	CSASLAGEQFF	TGCAGTGCTAGTCTTGCGGGGGAGCAGTTCTTC
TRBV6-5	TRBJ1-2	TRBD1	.	CASSRDRGDYGYTF	TGTGCCAGCAGTCGGGACAGGGGGGACTATGGCTACACCTTC
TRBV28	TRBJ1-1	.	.	CASSSPPGRAFF	TGTGCCAGCAGCTCCCCGCCCGGGCGGGCTTTCTTT
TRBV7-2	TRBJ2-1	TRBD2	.	CASSSGGGRAHEQFF	TGTGCCAGCAGCTCGGGGGGAGGGAGGGCCCATGAGCAGTTCTTC
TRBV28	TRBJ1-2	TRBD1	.	CASSPRTGGSYGYTF	TGTGCCAGCAGTCCACGGACAGGGGGCAGCTATGGCTACACCTTC
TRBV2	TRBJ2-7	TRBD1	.	CASSVLGTVTYEQYF	TGTGCCAGCAGTGTATTGGGGACAGTTACCTACGAGCAGTACTTC
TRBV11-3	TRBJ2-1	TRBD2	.	CASSFGRASKEQFF	TGTGCCAGCAGCTTCGGGAGGGCTTCCAAAGAGCAGTTCTTC
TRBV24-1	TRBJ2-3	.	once	CATSGPPADTQYF	TGTGCCACCAGTGGACCCCCGGCAGATACGCAGTATTTT
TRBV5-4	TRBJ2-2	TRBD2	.	CASSLALAGRTGELFF	TGTGCCAGCAGCTTGGCGCTAGCGGGGAGGACCGGGGAGCTGTTTTTT
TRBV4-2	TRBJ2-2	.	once	CASSQETYSTTGELFF	TGTGCCAGCAGCCAAGAGACTTATTCCACAACCGGGGAGCTGTTTTTT
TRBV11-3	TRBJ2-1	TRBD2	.	CASSLRLAGVNEQFF	TGTGCCAGCAGCTTAAGGCTAGCGGGAGTCAATGAGCAGTTCTTC
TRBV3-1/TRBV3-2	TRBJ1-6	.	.	CASSQEWTGSPLHF	TGTGCCAGCAGCCAAGAGTGGACCGGGTCACCCCTCCACTTT
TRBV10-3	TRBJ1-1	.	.	CASKGGPTEAFF	TGTGCCAGTAAGGGGGGGCCCACTGAAGCTTTCTTT
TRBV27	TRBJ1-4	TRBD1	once	CASSPRTGGSEKLFF	TGTGCCAGCAGTCCGAGGACAGGGGGCTCTGAAAAACTGTTTTTT
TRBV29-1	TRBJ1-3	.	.	CSVDRGDTIYF	TGCAGCGTTGACAGGGGCGACACCATATATTTT
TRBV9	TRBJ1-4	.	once	CASSVGLNNEKLFF	TGTGCCAGCAGCGTAGGGCTGAATAATGAAAAACTGTTTTTT
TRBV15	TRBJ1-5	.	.	CATSKDRRPNRYSNQPQHF	TGTGCCACCAGCAAAGATAGACGCCCCAACAGATATAGCAATCAGCCCCAGCATTTT
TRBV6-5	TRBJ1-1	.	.	CASKSEDLNTEAFF	TGTGCCAGCAAGTCAGAGGACCTGAACACTGAAGCTTTCTTT
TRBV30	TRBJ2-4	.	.	CAWSVFTLFGGWGVAKNIQYF	TGTGCCTGGAGTGTCTTTACTCTCTTCGGGGGCTGGGGGGTAGCCAAAAACATTCAGTACTTC
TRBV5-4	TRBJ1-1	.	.	CASSLSQNTEAFF	TGTGCCAGCAGCTTGTCACAAAACACTGAAGCTTTCTTT
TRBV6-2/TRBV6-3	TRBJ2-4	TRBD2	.	CASSYPGTSGTDKNIQYF	TGTGCCAGCAGTTATCCCGGGACTAGCGGGACCGACAAAAACATTCAGTACTTC
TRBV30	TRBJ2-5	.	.	CAWSSTQETQYF	TGTGCCTGGAGTAGTACTCAAGAGACCCAGTACTTC
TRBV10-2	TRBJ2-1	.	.	CASSVVIGGDKQFF	TGCGCCAGCAGTGTGGTTATAGGGGGAGATAAGCAGTTCTTC
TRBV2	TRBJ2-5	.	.	CASILRGAETQYF	TGTGCCAGCATACTAAGGGGGGCTGAGACCCAGTACTTC
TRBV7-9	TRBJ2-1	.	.	CASNEQFF	TGTGCCAGCAATGAGCAGTTCTTC
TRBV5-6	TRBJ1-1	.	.	CASSPLGGLGTEAFF	TGTGCCAGCAGCCCCCTTGGGGGGCTTGGCACTGAAGCTTTCTTT
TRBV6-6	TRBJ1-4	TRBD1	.	CASSQDREYEKLFF	TGTGCCAGCAGTCAGGACAGGGAGTATGAAAAACTGTTTTTT
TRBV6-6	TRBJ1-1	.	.	CASSYSPGVGETEAFF	TGTGCCAGCAGTTACTCGCCCGGGGTGGGCGAAACTGAAGCTTTCTTT
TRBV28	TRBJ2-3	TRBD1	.	CASSAGQGFSTDTQYF	TGTGCCAGCAGTGCTGGACAGGGTTTTAGCACAGATACGCAGTATTTT
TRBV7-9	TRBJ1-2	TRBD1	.	CASSPGSGGHHDYGYTF	TGTGCCAGCAGCCCTGGGTCAGGGGGTCATCATGACTATGGCTACACCTTC